The T cell receptor (beta chain) under discussion was sequenced for a study of PD-L1 blockade in urothelial cancer. Study at large: Males with bladder-origin urothelial cancer made up about 85% of the roughly 29 patients.

Time point defined: pretreatment peripheral blood. The investigators introduced synthetic TCR analog templates into each PCR as spikes. Assay: immunoSEQ multiplex PCR; the TCRdb copy retains only in-frame clones and omits some. The sample carries approximately 50,000 clones, about 86% recorded once. Germline assignment: CDR1 SGHDT and CDR2 YYEEEE. The CDR3 has 14 residues. Deletions cut 4 bases from V and 5 bases from J, with 13 bases between. Source: PBMCs, taken around atezolizumab (anti-PD-L1) treatment. The rearrangement uses TRBV5-6 and TRBJ2-1; TRBD2 might be the D (5 bases). The sequence was obtained from a man between 65 and 85 years old with urothelial cancer. CDR3 in DNA: TGTGCCAGCAGCCGGGGATCCTTGGACAATGAGCAGTTCTTC. Its translation: CASSRGSLDNEQFF.